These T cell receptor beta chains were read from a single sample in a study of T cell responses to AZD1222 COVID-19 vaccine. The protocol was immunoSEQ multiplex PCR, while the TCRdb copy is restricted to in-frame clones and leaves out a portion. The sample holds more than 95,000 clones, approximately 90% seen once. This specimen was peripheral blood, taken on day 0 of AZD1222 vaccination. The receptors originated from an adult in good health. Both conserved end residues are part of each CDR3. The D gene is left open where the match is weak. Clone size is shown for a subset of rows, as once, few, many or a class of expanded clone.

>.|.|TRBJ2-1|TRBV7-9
CASSTDMSSYNEQFF
TGTGCCAGCAGCACGGACATGAGCTCCTACAATGAGCAGTTCTTC
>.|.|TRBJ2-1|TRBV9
CASSVPTSDNEQFF
TGTGCCAGCAGCGTCCCGACTAGTGATAATGAGCAGTTCTTC
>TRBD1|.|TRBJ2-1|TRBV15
CATRTDRGQYNEQFF
TGTGCCACCAGGACCGACAGGGGGCAATACAATGAGCAGTTCTTC
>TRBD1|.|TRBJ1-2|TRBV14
CASSPDRGGGYTF
TGTGCCAGCAGCCCGGACAGGGGTGGAGGCTACACCTTC
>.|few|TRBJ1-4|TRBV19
CASSGGSFQNEKLFF
TGTGCCAGTAGCGGGGGGAGCTTCCAGAATGAAAAACTGTTTTTT
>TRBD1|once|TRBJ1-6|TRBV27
CASSLVRGLSLPLHF
TGTGCCAGCAGTTTGGTAAGGGGGCTATCCTTACCCCTCCACTTT
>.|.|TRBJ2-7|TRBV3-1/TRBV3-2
CASSQDAGGYEQYF
TGTGCCAGCAGCCAAGATGCAGGGGGGTACGAGCAGTACTTC
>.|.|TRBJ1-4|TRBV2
CASSVQQGNEKLFF
TGTGCCAGCAGTGTTCAGCAAGGGAATGAAAAACTGTTTTTT
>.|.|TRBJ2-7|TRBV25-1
CASRGPTRYEQYF
TGTGCCAGCAGAGGTCCTACACGCTACGAGCAGTACTTC
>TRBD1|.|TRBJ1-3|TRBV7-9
CASSGTGGAGNTIYF
TGTGCCAGCAGCGGGACAGGGGGAGCTGGAAACACCATATATTTT
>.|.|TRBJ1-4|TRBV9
CASSPGQSLDEKLFF
TGTGCCAGCAGCCCCGGACAGTCCCTTGATGAAAAACTGTTTTTT
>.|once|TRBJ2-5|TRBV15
CATSRDGGRGETQYF
TGTGCCACCAGCAGGGACGGGGGCCGCGGGGAGACCCAGTACTTC
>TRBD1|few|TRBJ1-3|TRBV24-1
CATLFGTACFGNTIYF
TGTGCCACCCTATTCGGGACAGCCTGTTTTGGAAACACCATATATTTT
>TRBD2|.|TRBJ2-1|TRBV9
CASSVGTSGYNEQFF
TGTGCCAGCAGCGTAGGGACTAGCGGGTACAATGAGCAGTTCTTC
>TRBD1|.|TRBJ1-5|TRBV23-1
CASSLTGQGAGSNQPQHF
TGCGCCAGCAGTCTGACGGGACAGGGGGCGGGTAGCAATCAGCCCCAGCATTTT
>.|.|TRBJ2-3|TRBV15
CATSRVAARDTQYF
TGTGCCACCAGCAGAGTGGCAGCTCGGGATACGCAGTATTTT
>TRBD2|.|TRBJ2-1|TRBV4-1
CASSQEGTSGFDEQFF
TGCGCCAGCAGCCAAGAAGGGACTAGTGGTTTCGATGAGCAGTTCTTC
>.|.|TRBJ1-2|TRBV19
CASSSPGTTNYGYTF
TGTGCCAGTAGTTCCCCCGGGACAACTAACTATGGCTACACCTTC
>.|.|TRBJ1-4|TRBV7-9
CASSQGNEKLFF
TGTGCCAGCAGCCAGGGTAATGAAAAACTGTTTTTT
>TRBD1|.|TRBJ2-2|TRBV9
CASSKGTANTGELFF
TGTGCCAGCTCCAAGGGGACAGCGAACACCGGGGAGCTGTTTTTT
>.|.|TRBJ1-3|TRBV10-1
CASASGNTIYF
TGCGCCAGCGCATCAGGAAACACCATATATTTT
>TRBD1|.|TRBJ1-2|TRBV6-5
CASSPATGGFDGYTF
TGTGCCAGCAGTCCCGCGACAGGGGGCTTTGATGGCTACACCTTC
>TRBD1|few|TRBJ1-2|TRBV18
CASSPTTGNYGYTF
TGTGCCAGCTCACCAACGACAGGGAACTATGGCTACACCTTC
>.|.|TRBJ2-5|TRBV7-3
CASSLVGGFGETQYF
TGTGCCAGCAGCTTAGTGGGGGGTTTCGGAGAGACCCAGTACTTC
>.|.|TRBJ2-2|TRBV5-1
CASSLDTGRTGELFF
TGCGCCAGCAGCTTGGATACAGGGAGGACCGGGGAGCTGTTTTTT